This is a list of T cell receptor beta chains from one sample in a study of blood T cells in healthy people across ages. TCRdb reprocessed the 5' RACE reads via MiXCR and lists one record per CDR3 protein. The table has approximately 800,000 distinct CDR3 sequences, about a quarter seen once; the top ten hold under 3%. These sequences were also reported in another study, on T cells of mothers and their children.

Sequenced sample: blood. The receptors come from a boy between 10 and 17 years old in good health. The CDR3 runs from the conserved cysteine through the conserved F or W. The order of the fields is V gene, J gene, D gene, clone size, CDR3 protein, CDR3 DNA. The D gene is left open where the match is weak. Clone size is given for some rows only: seen once, a few or many times, or a class if the clone is expanded.

v_gene: TRBV20-1; j_gene: TRBJ2-3; d_gene: NA; abundance: NA; CDR3aa: CSATRDSTDTQYF; CDR3nt: TGCAGTGCTACTCGGGACTCGACAGATACGCAGTATTTT
v_gene: TRBV15; j_gene: TRBJ2-7; d_gene: TRBD2; abundance: once; CDR3aa: CATSRDTWASGRYEQYF; CDR3nt: TGTGCCACCAGCAGAGATACTTGGGCTAGCGGGCGCTACGAGCAGTACTTC
v_gene: TRBV15; j_gene: TRBJ1-2; d_gene: NA; abundance: few; CDR3aa: CATSRYDTSNYGYTF; CDR3nt: TGTGCCACCAGCAGATACGACACCTCTAACTATGGCTACACCTTC
v_gene: TRBV20-1; j_gene: TRBJ2-3; d_gene: TRBD2; abundance: NA; CDR3aa: CSARDSWTSGGNTDTQYF; CDR3nt: TGCAGTGCTAGAGACTCTTGGACTAGCGGGGGTAACACAGATACGCAGTATTTT
v_gene: TRBV12-5; j_gene: TRBJ2-4; d_gene: TRBD1; abundance: NA; CDR3aa: CASGLLTGGAKNIQYF; CDR3nt: TGTGCTAGTGGTTTGCTCACAGGGGGAGCCAAAAACATTCAGTACTTC
v_gene: TRBV27; j_gene: TRBJ2-5; d_gene: NA; abundance: NA; CDR3aa: CASSLYTAGSSFQETQYF; CDR3nt: TGTGCCAGCAGTTTATACACTGCGGGATCCAGTTTCCAAGAGACCCAGTACTTC
v_gene: TRBV12-3/TRBV12-4; j_gene: TRBJ2-4; d_gene: NA; abundance: few; CDR3aa: CASSLAPRGRRNIQYF; CDR3nt: TGTGCCAGCAGTTTAGCGCCCCGGGGGCGCCGGAACATTCAGTACTTC
v_gene: TRBV4-1; j_gene: TRBJ2-7; d_gene: NA; abundance: NA; CDR3aa: CASSQGGQYEQYF; CDR3nt: TGCGCCAGCAGCCAAGGAGGCCAATACGAGCAGTACTTC
v_gene: TRBV11-2; j_gene: TRBJ2-5; d_gene: TRBD1; abundance: NA; CDR3aa: CASSPRQGREETQYF; CDR3nt: TGTGCCAGCAGCCCGAGACAGGGGAGAGAAGAGACCCAGTACTTC
v_gene: TRBV5-6; j_gene: TRBJ2-3; d_gene: NA; abundance: many; CDR3aa: CASSSTGTVITNTQYF; CDR3nt: TGTGCCAGCAGCTCGACCGGGACGGTGATCACGAATACGCAGTATTTT
v_gene: TRBV20-1; j_gene: TRBJ2-7; d_gene: TRBD1; abundance: few; CDR3aa: CSAPRGDRGYEQYF; CDR3nt: TGCAGTGCACCCCGGGGGGACAGGGGTTACGAGCAGTACTTC
v_gene: TRBV12-3/TRBV12-4; j_gene: TRBJ2-5; d_gene: TRBD1; abundance: few; CDR3aa: CASSARGQGPQETQYF; CDR3nt: TGTGCCAGCAGTGCAAGAGGACAGGGCCCCCAAGAGACCCAGTACTTC
v_gene: TRBV9; j_gene: TRBJ1-1; d_gene: TRBD1; abundance: few; CDR3aa: CASSFRDRAPEAFF; CDR3nt: TGTGCCAGCAGCTTCCGGGACAGGGCCCCTGAAGCTTTCTTT
v_gene: TRBV29-1; j_gene: TRBJ2-3; d_gene: NA; abundance: few; CDR3aa: CSSRQDTDTQYF; CDR3nt: TGCAGCTCCCGACAGGACACAGATACGCAGTATTTT
v_gene: TRBV12-3/TRBV12-4; j_gene: TRBJ2-5; d_gene: NA; abundance: NA; CDR3aa: CASSPRGTRIPKETQYF; CDR3nt: TGTGCCAGCAGCCCCAGGGGAACCCGGATCCCCAAAGAGACCCAGTACTTC
v_gene: TRBV5-1; j_gene: TRBJ2-2; d_gene: NA; abundance: once; CDR3aa: CASSLTGKTGELFF; CDR3nt: TGCGCCAGCAGCTTGACAGGGAAAACCGGGGAGCTGTTTTTT
v_gene: TRBV7-2; j_gene: TRBJ1-1; d_gene: NA; abundance: few; CDR3aa: CASSHSGVNTEAFF; CDR3nt: TGTGCCAGCAGCCATTCGGGTGTGAACACTGAAGCTTTCTTT
v_gene: TRBV12-3/TRBV12-4; j_gene: TRBJ2-7; d_gene: NA; abundance: NA; CDR3aa: CASSLARGDEQYF; CDR3nt: TGTGCCAGCAGTTTAGCGCGTGGAGACGAGCAGTACTTC
v_gene: TRBV5-1; j_gene: TRBJ2-7; d_gene: NA; abundance: NA; CDR3aa: CASQLDANLAYYEQYF; CDR3nt: TGCGCCAGCCAGCTTGATGCTAATTTGGCATACTACGAGCAGTACTTC
v_gene: TRBV4-1; j_gene: TRBJ1-5; d_gene: TRBD1; abundance: few; CDR3aa: CASSQVGQGDNQPQHF; CDR3nt: TGCGCCAGCAGCCAAGTGGGACAGGGGGACAATCAGCCCCAGCATTTT
v_gene: TRBV4-1; j_gene: TRBJ1-2; d_gene: NA; abundance: once; CDR3aa: CASSQGGFFGYTF; CDR3nt: TGCGCCAGCAGCCAAGGAGGGTTCTTTGGCTACACCTTC
v_gene: TRBV7-2; j_gene: TRBJ2-3; d_gene: TRBD2; abundance: NA; CDR3aa: CASSAGRAHTQYF; CDR3nt: TGTGCCAGCAGCGCGGGGAGGGCACATACGCAGTATTTT
v_gene: TRBV18; j_gene: TRBJ2-1; d_gene: NA; abundance: few; CDR3aa: CASSPPTGGVWSEQFF; CDR3nt: TGTGCCAGCTCACCACCTACAGGGGGGGTCTGGAGCGAACAGTTCTTC
v_gene: TRBV28; j_gene: TRBJ1-6; d_gene: NA; abundance: few; CDR3aa: CASTVGQIGSPLHF; CDR3nt: TGTGCCAGCACCGTGGGGCAGATCGGGTCACCCCTCCACTTT
v_gene: TRBV19; j_gene: TRBJ2-2; d_gene: TRBD2; abundance: NA; CDR3aa: CASKPPLRGGHWNTGELFF; CDR3nt: TGTGCCAGTAAGCCCCCTCTACGGGGGGGCCATTGGAACACCGGGGAGCTGTTTTTT
v_gene: TRBV12-5; j_gene: TRBJ2-3; d_gene: NA; abundance: few; CDR3aa: CASGSYPGLRTDTQYF; CDR3nt: TGTGCTAGTGGCTCTTACCCGGGACTTCGCACAGATACGCAGTATTTT
v_gene: TRBV5-1; j_gene: TRBJ2-5; d_gene: NA; abundance: many; CDR3aa: CASSLPPKTQYF; CDR3nt: TGCGCCAGCAGCTTGCCCCCCAAGACCCAGTACTTC
v_gene: TRBV2; j_gene: TRBJ1-5; d_gene: NA; abundance: NA; CDR3aa: CASSDNPRNQPQHF; CDR3nt: TGTGCCAGCAGTGACAATCCCAGAAATCAGCCCCAGCATTTT
v_gene: TRBV7-9; j_gene: TRBJ2-1; d_gene: TRBD2; abundance: NA; CDR3aa: CASTPRAGSTDEQFF; CDR3nt: TGTGCCAGCACCCCTCGAGCGGGGTCCACGGATGAGCAGTTCTTC
v_gene: TRBV20-1; j_gene: TRBJ1-2; d_gene: NA; abundance: few; CDR3aa: CSAPSDIYGYTF; CDR3nt: TGCAGTGCCCCTTCGGACATCTATGGCTACACCTTC
v_gene: TRBV20-1; j_gene: TRBJ2-4; d_gene: NA; abundance: NA; CDR3aa: CSARGGFVVAKNIQYF; CDR3nt: TGCAGTGCTAGAGGGGGGTTCGTTGTGGCCAAAAACATTCAGTACTTC
v_gene: TRBV5-1; j_gene: TRBJ2-3; d_gene: TRBD2; abundance: NA; CDR3aa: CASSLPGGGAGADTQYF; CDR3nt: TGCGCCAGCAGCTTGCCCGGCGGGGGGGCCGGGGCAGATACGCAGTATTTT
v_gene: TRBV28; j_gene: TRBJ2-7; d_gene: TRBD1; abundance: NA; CDR3aa: CASSSSGTGDNGEQYF; CDR3nt: TGTGCCAGCAGTTCATCCGGGACAGGGGATAATGGCGAGCAGTACTTC
v_gene: TRBV20-1; j_gene: TRBJ2-2; d_gene: NA; abundance: few; CDR3aa: CSARGGLAGKLSGELFF; CDR3nt: TGCAGTGCTAGGGGTGGGCTGGCAGGGAAGTTGTCCGGGGAGCTGTTTTTT
v_gene: TRBV25-1; j_gene: TRBJ2-7; d_gene: NA; abundance: NA; CDR3aa: CASSEFIRGHEQYF; CDR3nt: TGTGCCAGCAGTGAATTTATACGGGGGCACGAGCAGTACTTC
v_gene: TRBV5-4; j_gene: TRBJ2-7; d_gene: NA; abundance: few; CDR3aa: CASSFPDRPPNEQYF; CDR3nt: TGTGCCAGCAGCTTTCCGGACAGACCCCCTAACGAGCAGTACTTC
v_gene: TRBV5-1; j_gene: TRBJ1-1; d_gene: TRBD1; abundance: few; CDR3aa: CASSLQGVGNTEAFF; CDR3nt: TGCGCCAGCAGCTTGCAGGGGGTTGGGAACACTGAAGCTTTCTTT
v_gene: TRBV5-6; j_gene: TRBJ2-7; d_gene: TRBD2; abundance: many; CDR3aa: CASSLVGLAGAYEQYF; CDR3nt: TGTGCCAGCAGCTTGGTCGGTCTAGCGGGGGCCTACGAGCAGTACTTC
v_gene: TRBV14; j_gene: TRBJ2-1; d_gene: TRBD2; abundance: NA; CDR3aa: CASSRRLAGGPSSYNEQFF; CDR3nt: TGTGCCAGCAGTCGGCGATTAGCGGGAGGGCCAAGCTCCTACAATGAGCAGTTCTTC
v_gene: TRBV3-1; j_gene: TRBJ2-3; d_gene: TRBD2; abundance: NA; CDR3aa: CASSPPLTGGGTRWSTDTQYF; CDR3nt: TGTGCCAGCAGCCCTCCCTTGACTGGCGGGGGAACCAGGTGGAGCACAGATACGCAGTATTTT
v_gene: TRBV5-1; j_gene: TRBJ2-1; d_gene: NA; abundance: NA; CDR3aa: CASSLDRAYLYNEQFF; CDR3nt: TGCGCCAGCAGCTTGGACAGGGCTTATCTTTACAATGAGCAGTTCTTC
v_gene: TRBV9; j_gene: TRBJ2-5; d_gene: NA; abundance: few; CDR3aa: CASSSSEGFKETQYF; CDR3nt: TGTGCCAGCAGCTCAAGTGAGGGGTTTAAGGAGACCCAGTACTTC
v_gene: TRBV14; j_gene: TRBJ2-7; d_gene: TRBD1; abundance: NA; CDR3aa: CASSGRDRVTYEQYF; CDR3nt: TGTGCCAGCAGCGGCCGGGACAGGGTGACCTACGAGCAGTACTTC
v_gene: TRBV11-2; j_gene: TRBJ1-4; d_gene: NA; abundance: once; CDR3aa: CASTAIHRPTNEKLFF; CDR3nt: TGTGCCAGCACCGCTATACATCGACCCACTAATGAAAAACTGTTTTTT
v_gene: TRBV19; j_gene: TRBJ1-2; d_gene: TRBD1; abundance: NA; CDR3aa: CASRTGEYGYTF; CDR3nt: TGTGCCAGTAGGACAGGGGAGTATGGCTACACCTTC
v_gene: TRBV20-1; j_gene: TRBJ2-1; d_gene: TRBD2; abundance: NA; CDR3aa: CSARESRGGTILDEQFF; CDR3nt: TGCAGTGCTAGAGAGAGTCGCGGGGGGACGATCTTGGATGAGCAGTTCTTC
v_gene: TRBV15; j_gene: TRBJ2-5; d_gene: TRBD1; abundance: few; CDR3aa: CATSGGQGKTQYF; CDR3nt: TGTGCCACCAGCGGGGGACAGGGAAAGACCCAGTACTTC
v_gene: TRBV11-2; j_gene: TRBJ2-7; d_gene: TRBD2; abundance: NA; CDR3aa: CASSSIQGLRREFF; CDR3nt: TGTGCCAGCAGCTCAATCCAGGGCCTTCGGCGGGAGTTCTTC
v_gene: TRBV20-1; j_gene: TRBJ1-2; d_gene: NA; abundance: once; CDR3aa: CSAKQPRSYGYTF; CDR3nt: TGCAGTGCTAAGCAGCCGAGGAGCTATGGCTACACCTTC
v_gene: TRBV6-1; j_gene: TRBJ2-5; d_gene: TRBD1; abundance: once; CDR3aa: CASRVTGTVYETQYF; CDR3nt: TGTGCCAGCAGGGTCACCGGGACAGTATACGAGACCCAGTACTTC
v_gene: TRBV12-3/TRBV12-4; j_gene: TRBJ2-1; d_gene: TRBD2; abundance: many; CDR3aa: CASSRAGGFYNEQFF; CDR3nt: TGTGCCAGCAGTCGAGCGGGGGGGTTTTACAATGAGCAGTTCTTC
v_gene: TRBV12-3/TRBV12-4; j_gene: TRBJ2-7; d_gene: NA; abundance: NA; CDR3aa: CASTRPNGYEQYF; CDR3nt: TGTGCCAGCACTCGGCCTAACGGCTACGAGCAGTACTTC
v_gene: TRBV2; j_gene: TRBJ1-2; d_gene: NA; abundance: NA; CDR3aa: CASSVGDYGYTF; CDR3nt: TGTGCCAGCAGTGTGGGGGACTATGGCTACACCTTC